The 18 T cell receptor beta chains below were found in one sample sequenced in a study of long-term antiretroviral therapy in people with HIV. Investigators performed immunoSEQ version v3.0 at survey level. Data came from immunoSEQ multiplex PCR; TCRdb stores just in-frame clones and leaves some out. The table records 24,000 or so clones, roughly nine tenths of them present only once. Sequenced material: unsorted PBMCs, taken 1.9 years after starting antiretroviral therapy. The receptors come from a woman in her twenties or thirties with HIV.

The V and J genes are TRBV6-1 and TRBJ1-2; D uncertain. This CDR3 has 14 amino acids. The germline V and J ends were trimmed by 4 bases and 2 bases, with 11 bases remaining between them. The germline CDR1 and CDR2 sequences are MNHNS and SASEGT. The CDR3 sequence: CASSGGLDNYGYTF. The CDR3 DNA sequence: TGTGCCAGCAGTGGAGGGTTGGACAACTATGGCTACACCTTC.

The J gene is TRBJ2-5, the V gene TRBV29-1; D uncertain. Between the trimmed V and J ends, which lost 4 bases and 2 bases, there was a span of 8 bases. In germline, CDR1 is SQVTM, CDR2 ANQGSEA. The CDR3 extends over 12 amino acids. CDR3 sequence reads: CSVVNSQETQYF. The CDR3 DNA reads TGCAGCGTTGTCAATTCTCAAGAGACCCAGTACTTC.

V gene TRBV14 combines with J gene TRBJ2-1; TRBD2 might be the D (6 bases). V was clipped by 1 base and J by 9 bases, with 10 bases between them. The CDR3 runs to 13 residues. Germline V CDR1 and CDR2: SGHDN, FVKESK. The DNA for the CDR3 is TGTGCCAGCAGCCAAGTGGCGGGGCGTGAGCAGTTCTTC. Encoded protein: CASSQVAGREQFF.

The CDR3 DNA follows: TGTGCCAGCAGTGAATCGGACGGAGAAGATACGCAGTATTTT. As protein: CASSESDGEDTQYF. The V and J genes are TRBV6-1 and TRBJ2-3; D uncertain. The CDR3 consists of 14 residues. Trimming left V 2 bases short and J 5 bases short, with 11 bases between. Germline CDR1 is MNHNS and CDR2 is SASEGT.

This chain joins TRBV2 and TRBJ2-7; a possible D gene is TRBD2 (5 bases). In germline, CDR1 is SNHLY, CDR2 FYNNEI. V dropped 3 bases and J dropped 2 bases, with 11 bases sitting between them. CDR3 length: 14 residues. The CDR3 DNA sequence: TGTGCCAGCAGTGATACCGGGATTCCCTACGAGCAGTACGTC. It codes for CASSDTGIPYEQYV.

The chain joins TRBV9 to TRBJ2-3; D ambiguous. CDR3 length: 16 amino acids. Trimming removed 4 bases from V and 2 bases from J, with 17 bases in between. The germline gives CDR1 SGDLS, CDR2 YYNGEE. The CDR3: CASSRTRTALTDTQYF. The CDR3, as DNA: TGTGCCAGCAGCCGGACCCGGACGGCTCTCACAGATACGCAGTATTTT.

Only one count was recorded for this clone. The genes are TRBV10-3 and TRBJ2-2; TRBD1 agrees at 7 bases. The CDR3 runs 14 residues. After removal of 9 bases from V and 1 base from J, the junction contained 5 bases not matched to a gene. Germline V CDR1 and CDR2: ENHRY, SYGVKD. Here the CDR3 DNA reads TGTGCCATTCGGGGACAGTTGAACACCGGGGAGCTGTTTTTT. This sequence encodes CAIRGQLNTGELFF.

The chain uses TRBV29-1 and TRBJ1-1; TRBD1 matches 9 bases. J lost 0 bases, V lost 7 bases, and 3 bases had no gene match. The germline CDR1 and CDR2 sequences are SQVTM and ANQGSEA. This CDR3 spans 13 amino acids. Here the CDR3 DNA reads TGCAGCGGGGGGACAGGGATGAACACTGAAGCTTTCTTT. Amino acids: CSGGTGMNTEAFF.

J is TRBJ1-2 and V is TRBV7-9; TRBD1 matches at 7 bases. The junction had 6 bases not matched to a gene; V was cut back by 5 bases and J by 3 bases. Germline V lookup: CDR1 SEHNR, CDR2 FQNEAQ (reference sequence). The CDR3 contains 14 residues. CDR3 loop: CASSRPGQYYGYTF. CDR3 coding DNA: TGTGCCAGCAGCAGACCGGGACAGTACTATGGCTACACCTTC.

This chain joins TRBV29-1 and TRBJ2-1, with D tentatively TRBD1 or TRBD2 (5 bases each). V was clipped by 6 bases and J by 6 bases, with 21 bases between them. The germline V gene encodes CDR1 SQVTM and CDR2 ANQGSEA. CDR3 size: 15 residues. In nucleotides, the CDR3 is TGCAGCGTGGCCGGGGCAGCCTATGATAGCAATGAGCAGTTCTTC. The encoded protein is CSVAGAAYDSNEQFF.

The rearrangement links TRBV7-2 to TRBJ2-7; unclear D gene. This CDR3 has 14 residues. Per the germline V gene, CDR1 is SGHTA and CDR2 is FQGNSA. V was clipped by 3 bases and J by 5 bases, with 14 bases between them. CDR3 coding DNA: TGTGCCAGCAGCTTGGCCCCCTTCCCCAACGAGCAGTACTTC. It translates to CASSLAPFPNEQYF.

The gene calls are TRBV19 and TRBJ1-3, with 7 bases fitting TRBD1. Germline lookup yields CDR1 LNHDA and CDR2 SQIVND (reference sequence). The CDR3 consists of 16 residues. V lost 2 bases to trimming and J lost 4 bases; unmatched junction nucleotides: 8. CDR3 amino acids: CASSIKVTGAGNTIYF. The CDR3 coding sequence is TGTGCCAGTAGTATAAAAGTTACAGGGGCGGGAAACACCATATATTTT.

The DNA of the CDR3 is TGCGCCAGCAGCTTTAACGCCGCCCCCATGAACACTGAAGCTTTCTTT. Protein: CASSFNAAPMNTEAFF. The chain links TRBV5-1 to TRBJ1-1; D ambiguous. In germline, CDR1 is SGHRS, CDR2 YFSETQ. This CDR3 spans 16 amino acids. V was trimmed by 2 bases and J by 0 bases, leaving 14 bases between them.

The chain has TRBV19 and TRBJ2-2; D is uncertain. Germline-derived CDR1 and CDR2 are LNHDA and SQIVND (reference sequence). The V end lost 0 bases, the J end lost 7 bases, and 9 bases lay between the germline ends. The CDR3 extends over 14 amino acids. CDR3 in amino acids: CASSIDPMGGELFF. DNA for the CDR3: TGTGCCAGTAGTATAGATCCAATGGGCGGGGAGCTGTTTTTT. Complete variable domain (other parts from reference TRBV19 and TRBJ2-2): DGGITQSPKYLFRKEGQNVTLSCEQNLNHDAMYWYRQDPGQGLRLIYYSQIVNDFQKGDIAEGYSVSREKKESFPLTVTSAQKNPTAFYLCASSIDPMGGELFFGEGSRLTVL.

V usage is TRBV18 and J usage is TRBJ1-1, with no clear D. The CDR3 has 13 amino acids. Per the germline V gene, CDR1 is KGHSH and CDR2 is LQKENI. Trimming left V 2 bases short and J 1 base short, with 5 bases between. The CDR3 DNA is TGTGCCAGCTCACCAGGGAAGAACACTGAAGCTTTCTTT. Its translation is CASSPGKNTEAFF.

The CDR3 nucleotides are TGCGCCAGCAGCCCGTCACTCTTAGAGACAGGGACCCGTAACACTGAAGCTTTCTTT. This gives the protein CASSPSLLETGTRNTEAFF. The chain couples TRBV4-1 to TRBJ1-1, with 7 bases that match TRBD1. Trimming removed 4 bases from V and 2 bases from J; junction bases left unmatched: 19. The V gene's germline CDR1 is MGHRA and CDR2 YSYEKL. The CDR3 is made up of 19 amino acids.

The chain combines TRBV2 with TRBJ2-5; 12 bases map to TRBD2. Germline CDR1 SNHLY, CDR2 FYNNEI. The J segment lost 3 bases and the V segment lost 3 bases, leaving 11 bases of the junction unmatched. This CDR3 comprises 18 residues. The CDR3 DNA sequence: TGTGCCAGCAGTGAGCCTAGCGGGGGGGCCTCACTCAAAGAGACCCAGTACTTC. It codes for CASSEPSGGASLKETQYF.

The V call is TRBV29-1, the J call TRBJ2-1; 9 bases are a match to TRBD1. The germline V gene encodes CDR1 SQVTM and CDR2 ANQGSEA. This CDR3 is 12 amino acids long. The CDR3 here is CRGQGSGNEQFF. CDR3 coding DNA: TGCAGAGGACAGGGGTCGGGGAATGAGCAGTTCTTC.